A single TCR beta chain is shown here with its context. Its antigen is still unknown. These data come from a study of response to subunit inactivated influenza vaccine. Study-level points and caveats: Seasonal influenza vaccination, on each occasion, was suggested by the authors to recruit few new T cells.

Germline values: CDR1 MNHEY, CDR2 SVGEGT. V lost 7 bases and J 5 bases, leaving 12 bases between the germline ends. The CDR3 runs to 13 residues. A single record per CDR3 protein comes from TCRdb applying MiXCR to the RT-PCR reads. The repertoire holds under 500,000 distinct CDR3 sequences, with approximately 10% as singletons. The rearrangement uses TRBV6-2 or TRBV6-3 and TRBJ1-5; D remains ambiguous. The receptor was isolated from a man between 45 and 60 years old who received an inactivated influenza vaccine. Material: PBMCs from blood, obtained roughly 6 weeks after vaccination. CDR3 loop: CASTDVPYQPQHF. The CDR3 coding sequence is TGTGCCAGCACCGACGTCCCTTATCAGCCCCAGCATTTT.